This entry lists 10 T cell receptor beta chains sequenced from one sample in a study of blood T cell repertoires in COVID-19. Some clones are missing from TCRdb's copy, which holds only in-frame ones; the method was immunoSEQ multiplex PCR. The sample carries around 620,000 clones, over 80% recorded once. The sample comprised peripheral blood. The source is a woman younger than 35 with acute or convalescent COVID-19.

The gene calls are TRBV12-3 or TRBV12-4 and TRBJ1-1, with TRBD1 matching 10 bases. V lost 6 bases to trimming and J lost 8 bases; unmatched junction nucleotides: 6. The CDR3 spans 13 residues. CDR3 in DNA: TGTGCCAGCAGCCGGACAGGGGGGGAAGAAGCTTTCTTT. It translates to CASSRTGGEEAFF.

The chain is built from TRBV7-8 and TRBJ2-1, with 9 bases fitting TRBD1. The junction had 7 bases not matched to a gene; V was cut back by 5 bases and J by 2 bases. CDR3 length: 16 amino acids. Germline values: CDR1 SGHVS, CDR2 FQNEAQ. The CDR3 is CASSGRQGGPYNEQFF. CDR3 DNA: TGTGCCAGCAGCGGACGACAGGGGGGCCCCTACAATGAGCAGTTCTTC.

The genes are TRBV18 and TRBJ2-3, with a tentative D call TRBD2 (5 bases). The CDR3 is made up of 11 amino acids. Trimming took off 5 bases at V and 8 bases at J, with 8 bases between the two ends. Germline V gives CDR1 KGHSH, CDR2 LQKENI. Here the CDR3 DNA reads TGTGCCAGCTCAGGGAGATTTACGCAGTATTTT. This translates into CASSGRFTQYF.

The rearrangement links TRBV5-1 to TRBJ2-3; 9 bases map to TRBD1. V shed 6 bases, J shed 2 bases, and the junction held 10 bases outside the gene matches. The length of the CDR3 is 16 residues. The germline V gene has CDR1 SGHRS and CDR2 YFSETQ. CDR3 in DNA: TGCGCCAGCAAAGGCCGGGGACAGGGTGCCACAGATACGCAGTATTTT. This encodes CASKGRGQGATDTQYF.

The J gene is TRBJ2-7, the V gene TRBV5-6; tentative D call: TRBD2 (5 bases). Germline V gene sequence: CDR1 SGHDT, CDR2 YYEEEE. With 2 bases removed from V and 7 bases from J, the gap between germline ends came to 13 bases. The CDR3 spans 13 residues. CDR3 in amino acids: CASSLVRTGEQYF. The DNA of the CDR3 is TGTGCCAGCAGCTTAGTGAGGACGGGGGAGCAGTACTTC.

This clone was detected once. The genes are TRBV27 and TRBJ2-7; D is possibly TRBD1 (6 bases). Trimming shortened V by 6 bases and J by 1 base, and 19 bases separated the two germline ends. The CDR3 has 16 amino acids. Per the germline V gene, CDR1 is MNHEY and CDR2 is SMNVEV (reference sequence). This CDR3 is CASSPFPGASSYEQYF. DNA of the CDR3: TGTGCCAGCAGCCCCTTCCCAGGGGCATCATCCTACGAGCAGTACTTC.

This chain connects TRBV12-3 or TRBV12-4 to TRBJ2-3; TRBD2 matches 7 bases. The CDR3 loop spans 13 amino acids. Trimming cost V 4 bases and J 3 bases; bases outside gene matches: 1. The CDR3 nucleotides are TGTGCCAGCAGTTACGGGGGGACAGATACGCAGTATTTT. It yields the protein CASSYGGTDTQYF.

This clone was seen a handful of times. This chain connects TRBV30 to TRBJ1-6; 7 bases agree with TRBD1. The germline CDR1 and CDR2 sequences are GTSNPN and SVGIG (reference sequence). CDR3 size: 16 residues. The trim removed 2 bases at V and 6 bases at J, leaving 10 bases unmatched. CDR3: CAWSSRAGTANSPLHF. As DNA, the CDR3 is TGTGCCTGGAGTTCCCGGGCCGGGACAGCTAATTCACCCCTCCACTTT.

J is TRBJ1-1 and V is TRBV3-1 (or the pseudogene TRBV3-2); 10 nucleotides align to TRBD1. The CDR3 sequence is 15 residues long. Germline loops: CDR1 LGHDT, CDR2 YNNKEL (reference sequence). The J segment lost 1 base and the V segment lost 2 bases, leaving 1 base of the junction unmatched. The CDR3 sequence: CASSQWDRGNTEAFF. DNA of the CDR3: TGTGCCAGCAGCCAATGGGACAGGGGGAACACTGAAGCTTTCTTT.

The chain has TRBV7-9 and TRBJ2-2, with no clear D. This CDR3 is 14 amino acids long. Trimming removed 3 bases from V and 3 bases from J, with 8 bases in between. Germline CDR1 is SEHNR and CDR2 is FQNEAQ (reference sequence). The CDR3 loop is CASSLREYTGELFF. The DNA of the CDR3 is TGTGCCAGCAGCTTGAGAGAATACACCGGGGAGCTGTTTTTT.